The clone carrying this T cell receptor beta chain was counted ten times or more. A read error may produce the germline difference seen at one junction end. Unique molecular identifiers featured in how the TCRbeta library was prepared. MiXCR, run by TCRdb on the PCR reads, gives a single entry per CDR3 protein. Of about 610,000 distinct CDR3 sequences in the sample, roughly a tenth were seen once. These data belong to a study of T-cell reconstitution after alpha-beta-depleted transplantation in children. The clonotype was recovered from a human donor who donated a stem cell graft to a child with acute myeloid leukemia. The material was PBMCs from the stem cell graft donor, obtained from the stem cell graft.

For the CDR3, the DNA is TGTGCTAGCAGCTTAGGCACGTCTCGCACAGATACGCAGTATTTT. Translating it yields CASSLGTSRTDTQYF. The V gene is TRBV7-7, the J gene TRBJ2-3; D gene unclear. The V gene's germline CDR1 is SSHAT and CDR2 FNYEAQ (reference sequence). The CDR3 consists of 15 residues.